This TCR beta chain was captured by sequencing in a study of cytomegalovirus exposure and HLA in healthy donors. General study findings and limits: Altogether, 150 to 200 TCR beta chains were recorded as cytomegalovirus-associated. The classifier reportedly diagnosed cytomegalovirus status with high specificity and sensitivity. Follow-up analysis seemed to connect common viral pathogens with several of the most significant clusters identified.

Vbeta (60) and Jbeta (13) primers were used in the PCR. The assay was immunoSEQ multiplex PCR, and TCRdb's table has in-frame clones only and misses some. The sample yields roughly 130,000 clones, over 50% seen once. Remarks on this clone: Its cognate antigen is unknown.

The CDR3 covers 14 residues. From germline, CDR1 is SQVTM and CDR2 ANQGSEA. The V gene lost 1 base and the J gene lost 1 base, with 9 bases spanning the gap. The origin of this receptor is a middle-aged woman in good health and CMV-seropositive. The specimen was PBMCs. The chain combines TRBV29-1 with TRBJ2-3; possibly TRBD2 for D (6 bases). CDR3 in DNA: TGCAGCGTTGAAGTGGGAGGCGGCACAGATACGCAGTATTTT. Translated: CSVEVGGGTDTQYF.